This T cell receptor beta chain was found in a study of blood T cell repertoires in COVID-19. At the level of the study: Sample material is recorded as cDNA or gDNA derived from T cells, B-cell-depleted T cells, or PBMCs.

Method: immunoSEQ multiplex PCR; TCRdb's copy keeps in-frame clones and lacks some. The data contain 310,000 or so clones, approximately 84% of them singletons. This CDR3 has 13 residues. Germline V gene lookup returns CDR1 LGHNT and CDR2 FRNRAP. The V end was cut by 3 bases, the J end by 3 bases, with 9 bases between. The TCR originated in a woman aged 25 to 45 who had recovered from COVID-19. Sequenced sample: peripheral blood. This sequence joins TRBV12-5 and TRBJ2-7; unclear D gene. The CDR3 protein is CASGFGRSYEQYF. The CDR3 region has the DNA TGTGCTAGTGGTTTCGGTCGGAGCTACGAGCAGTACTTC. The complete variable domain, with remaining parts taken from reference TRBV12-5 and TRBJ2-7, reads DARVTQTPRHKVTEMGQEVTMRCQPILGHNTVFWYRQTMMQGLELLAYFRNRAPLDDSGMPKDRFSAEMPDATLATLKIQPSEPRDSAVYFCASGFGRSYEQYFGPGTRLTVT.